A single sample is the source of the 13 T cell receptor beta chains below, sequenced in a study of cytomegalovirus exposure and HLA in healthy donors. PCR involved 60 Vbeta and 13 Jbeta primers. The table came from immunoSEQ multiplex PCR; TCRdb's copy has only in-frame clones and leaves some out. The repertoire holds about 140,000 clones, with approximately 79% as singletons. Sequenced sample: PBMCs. Receptors were obtained from a female donor in good health and CMV-seronegative.

The rearrangement uses TRBV5-1 and TRBJ2-7; 11 bases agree with TRBD1. J gave up 12 bases and V 3 bases, and 8 bases lay outside the gene matches. Looked up from germline, CDR1 is SGHRS and CDR2 is YFSETQ. The length of the CDR3 is 13 residues. CDR3 in DNA: TGCGCCAGCAGCTCACCGGGACAGGGGGTAAGGTACTTC. The encoded protein is CASSSPGQGVRYF.

The table lists this clone with a count of one. The J gene is TRBJ1-1, the V gene TRBV29-1; 8 bases are a match to TRBD1. Germline V gene data show CDR1 as SQVTM and CDR2 as ANQGSEA. With V trimmed by 6 bases and J by 3 bases, 3 bases remained unmatched. The CDR3 spans 12 residues. The CDR3 sequence is CSVAQGDTEAFF. The DNA of the CDR3 is TGCAGCGTAGCACAGGGGGACACTGAAGCTTTCTTT.

J is TRBJ2-2 and V is TRBV29-1; D might be TRBD1 (7 bases). CDR1 SQVTM and CDR2 ANQGSEA come from the germline V gene. V lost 3 bases to trimming and J lost 6 bases, with 17 bases between them. CDR3 size: 15 residues. The CDR3 nucleotides are TGCAGCGTTGATAATTGGCAGGGGGGTTCCGGGGAGCTGTTTTTT. Translated, it gives CSVDNWQGGSGELFF.

The gene calls are TRBV5-6 and TRBJ2-1, with 9 bases aligning to TRBD1. V lost 4 bases and J lost 6; bases outside the gene matches: 2. There are 13 residues in the CDR3. Germline V gene data show CDR1 as SGHDT and CDR2 as YYEEEE. For the CDR3, the DNA is TGTGCCAGCAGCGGGACAGGGCCCAATGAGCAGTTCTTC. It encodes CASSGTGPNEQFF. Drawing the rest from reference TRBV5-6 and TRBJ2-1, the complete variable domain is DAGVTQSPTHLIKTRGQQVTLRCSPKSGHDTVSWYQQALGQGPQFIFQYYEEEERQRGNFPDRFSGHQFPNYSSELNVNALLLGDSALYLCASSGTGPNEQFFGPGTRLTVL.

The chain carries TRBV6-6 and TRBJ2-7; 7 bases agree with TRBD1. Trimming cost V 5 bases and J 4 bases; bases outside gene matches: 8. Per the germline V gene, CDR1 is MNHNY and CDR2 is SVGAGI (reference sequence). The CDR3 extends over 14 amino acids. CDR3: CASSKRQGEYEQYF. The CDR3 coding sequence is TGTGCCAGCAGTAAACGACAGGGAGAGTACGAGCAGTACTTC.

The chain employs TRBV2 and TRBJ2-7; 10 nucleotides match TRBD1. Losses at the gene ends were 3 bases for V and 7 bases for J; bases not matched to a gene: 6. This CDR3 has 14 residues. The germline CDR1 and CDR2 sequences are SNHLY and FYNNEI. CDR3 nucleotides: TGTGCCAGCAGTGACGCCGGGACAGGGGATGAGCAGTACTTC. Amino acid sequence: CASSDAGTGDEQYF.

The J gene is TRBJ1-6, the V gene TRBV30; 7 nucleotides line up with TRBD1. Germline V lookup: CDR1 GTSNPN, CDR2 SVGIG (reference sequence). The CDR3 consists of 14 residues. The V and J ends lost 3 bases and 6 bases, in that order; junction bases with no gene match: 5. Here the CDR3 reads CAWSRTGLNSPLHF. As DNA, the CDR3 is TGTGCCTGGAGCAGGACAGGACTTAATTCACCCCTCCACTTT.

The chain is built from TRBV7-9 and TRBJ2-7, with unresolved D. Trimming pared 5 bases from V and 2 bases from J, leaving 4 bases between. Germline V gives CDR1 SEHNR, CDR2 FQNEAQ (reference sequence). The CDR3 consists of 11 residues. The CDR3 nucleotides are TGTGCCAGCAGCCATCCCTACGAGCAGTACTTC. Amino acid sequence: CASSHPYEQYF.

The chain recombines TRBV28 with TRBJ2-1; 9 positions match TRBD2. This CDR3 spans 16 amino acids. From germline, CDR1 is MDHEN and CDR2 SYDVKM. The V gene end was trimmed by 5 bases and the J gene end by 8 bases; junction bases not matched to a gene: 13. CDR3 sequence: CASSRSPSGIGYEQFF. The CDR3 DNA sequence: TGTGCCAGCAGTCGATCCCCTAGCGGGATAGGCTATGAGCAGTTCTTC.

The rearrangement uses TRBV18 and TRBJ1-2; D gene uncertain. Germline V gene lookup returns CDR1 KGHSH and CDR2 LQKENI. The ends were cut back, 1 base at V and 4 bases at J, with 13 bases in the middle. The CDR3 runs 15 residues. The CDR3 loop is CASSPQVEGGYGYTF. CDR3 DNA: TGTGCCAGCTCACCACAGGTGGAGGGCGGCTATGGCTACACCTTC.

The rearrangement uses TRBV29-1 and TRBJ1-2, with 8 bases that match TRBD1. CDR3 length: 14 residues. CDR1 and CDR2 from the germline V gene are SQVTM and ANQGSEA. V dropped 4 bases and J dropped 3; count of bases not matched to a gene: 7. DNA for the CDR3: TGCAGCGTTGGGGGACAGGAACTTTACTATGGCTACACCTTC. This translates into CSVGGQELYYGYTF.

In its sample, this clone was seen a few times. The rearrangement uses TRBV5-1 and TRBJ2-3; 8 bases are a match to TRBD2. V shed 3 bases, J shed 1 base, and the junction held 19 bases outside the gene matches. The CDR3 consists of 20 residues. The V gene's germline CDR1 is SGHRS and CDR2 YFSETQ. CDR3: CASSSVSPPEVAGRTDTQYF. CDR3 bases: TGCGCCAGCAGCTCTGTCAGCCCCCCCGAGGTAGCGGGACGCACAGATACGCAGTATTTT.

This clone has a handful of counts. V is TRBV28 and J is TRBJ2-7, with D perhaps TRBD2 (6 bases). CDR1 and CDR2 from the germline V gene are MDHEN and SYDVKM. This CDR3 spans 16 amino acids. V gave up 2 bases and J gave up 3 bases, with 17 bases separating them. The CDR3 bases are TGTGCCAGCAGTTTACCGGGGGACTTTACGTTCTACGAGCAGTACTTC. Residues: CASSLPGDFTFYEQYF.